The T cell receptor (beta chain) under discussion was sequenced for a study of T cell repertoires in cytomegalovirus infection. This clonotype was seen only a few times. Its specificity is unknown. TCRdb used MiXCR to reprocess the reads, holding one entry per CDR3 protein. Among roughly 920,000 distinct CDR3 sequences listed, roughly 31% were seen once. The ends lost 6 bases at V and 12 bases at J; junction bases unmatched: 11. Germline values: CDR1 MNHEY, CDR2 SMNVEV (reference sequence). This CDR3 spans 14 amino acids. The J gene is TRBJ1-6, the V gene TRBV27; 7 bases fit TRBD1. The TCR comes from a human donor in good health (CMV status not recorded). Some clones in this sample may be carry-over from other donors' samples. Here the sequenced sample was cultured CD8+ T cells from PBMCs, taken from culture after CMV antigen stimulation. CDR3 bases: TGTGCCAGCAGCCCCGGGACAGCCTCCCAACCCCTCCACTTT. This translates into CASSPGTASQPLHF.